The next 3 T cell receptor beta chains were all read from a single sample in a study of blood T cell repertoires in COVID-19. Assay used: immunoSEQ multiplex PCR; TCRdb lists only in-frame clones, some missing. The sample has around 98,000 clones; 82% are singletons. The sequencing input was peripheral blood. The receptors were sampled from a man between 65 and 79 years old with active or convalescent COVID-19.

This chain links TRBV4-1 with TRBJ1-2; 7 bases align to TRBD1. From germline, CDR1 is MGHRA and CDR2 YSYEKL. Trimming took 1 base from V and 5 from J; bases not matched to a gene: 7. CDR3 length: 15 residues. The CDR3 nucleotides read TGCGCCAGCAGCCAAGCCGGGACAGTGAGGTATGGCTACACCTTC. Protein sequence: CASSQAGTVRYGYTF.

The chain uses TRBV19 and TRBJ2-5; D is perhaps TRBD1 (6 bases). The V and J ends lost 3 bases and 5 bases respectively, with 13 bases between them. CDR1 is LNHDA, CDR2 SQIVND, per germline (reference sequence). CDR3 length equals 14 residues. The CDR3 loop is CASSIPGVWETQYF. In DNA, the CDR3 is TGTGCCAGTAGTATCCCAGGGGTATGGGAGACCCAGTACTTC.

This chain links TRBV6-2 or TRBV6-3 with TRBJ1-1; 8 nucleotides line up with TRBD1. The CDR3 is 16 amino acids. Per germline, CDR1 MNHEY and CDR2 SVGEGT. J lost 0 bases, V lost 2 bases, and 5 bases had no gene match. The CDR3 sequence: CASSYRQGQVNTEAFF. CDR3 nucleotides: TGTGCCAGCAGTTACAGACAGGGGCAGGTGAACACTGAAGCTTTCTTT.